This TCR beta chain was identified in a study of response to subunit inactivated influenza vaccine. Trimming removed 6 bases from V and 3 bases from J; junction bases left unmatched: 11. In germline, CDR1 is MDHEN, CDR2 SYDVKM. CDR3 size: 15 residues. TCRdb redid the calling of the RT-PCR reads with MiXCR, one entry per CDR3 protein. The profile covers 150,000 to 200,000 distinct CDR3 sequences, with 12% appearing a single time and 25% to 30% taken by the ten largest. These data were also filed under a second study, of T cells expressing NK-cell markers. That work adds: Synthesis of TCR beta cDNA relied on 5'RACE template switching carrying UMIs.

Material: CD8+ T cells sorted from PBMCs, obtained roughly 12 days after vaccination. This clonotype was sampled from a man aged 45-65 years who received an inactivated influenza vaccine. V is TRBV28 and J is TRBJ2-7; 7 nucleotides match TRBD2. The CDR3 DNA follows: TGTGCCAGCAGAGCCCTAGCGGACCGTTTCTACGAGCAGTACTTC. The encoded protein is CASRALADRFYEQYF.